The sample holds many counts of the clone carrying this T cell receptor beta chain. The data belong to a study of blood T cells in healthy people across ages. The trim removed 0 bases at V and 8 bases at J, leaving 7 bases unmatched. Germline loops: CDR1 DFQATT, CDR2 SNEGSKA (reference sequence). This CDR3 region has 15 residues. For the second PCR, which ran for roughly 7 to 11 cycles, a sample-barcoded 5' primer and a J-beta primer mix were used. MiXCR was run by TCRdb on the 5' RACE reads, yielding one entry per CDR3 protein. The table records around 670,000 distinct CDR3 sequences, around 31% of them present only once.

This TCR was recovered from a woman at least 80 years old in good health. This sequence joins TRBV20-1 and TRBJ2-1; 10 nucleotides line up with TRBD2. The specimen sequenced was blood. The CDR3 loop reads CSARDPAGGPYEQFF. In DNA form, the CDR3 reads TGCAGTGCTAGAGATCCAGCGGGGGGGCCCTATGAGCAGTTCTTC.